Listed below are T cell receptor beta chains from one sample, sequenced in a study of CD8 T cells in Susac syndrome. TCRdb ran MiXCR on the immunoSEQ multiplex PCR reads and lists one entry per CDR3 protein. The profile shows about 280,000 distinct CDR3 sequences, approximately 81% of them singletons. The specimen was CD8+ T cells from PBMCs. The origin of the receptors is a human donor with multiple sclerosis. Each CDR3 is given with its conserved first and last residue. Fields, in order: clone size, D gene, V gene, J gene, CDR3 protein, CDR3 DNA. A D gene is named only where the DNA matches it firmly. A row's size may be missing; if present it is once, few, many or a size class.

once	.	TRBV29-1	TRBJ1-1	CSASHEERSTEAFF	TGCAGCGCCTCACACGAAGAACGGAGCACTGAAGCTTTCTTT
few	.	TRBV11-2	TRBJ2-7	CASSFVGYEQYF	TGTGCCAGCAGCTTCGTAGGGTACGAGCAGTACTTC
.	.	TRBV7-8	TRBJ1-1	CASGHEAFF	TGTGCCAGCGGGCATGAAGCTTTCTTT
.	.	TRBV9	TRBJ1-1	CASSATTRGTTEAFF	TGTGCCAGCAGCGCTACCACTCGGGGGACCACTGAAGCTTTCTTT
.	.	TRBV19	TRBJ2-1	CASSVTSYLNNEQFF	TGTGCCAGTAGTGTAACTAGTTATCTTAACAATGAGCAGTTCTTC
.	.	TRBV27	TRBJ2-7	CASSSRLSYEQYF	TGTGCCAGCAGTTCCCGGCTCTCCTACGAGCAGTACTTC
.	.	TRBV6-1	TRBJ2-6	CASSDRRGGPFSGANVLTF	TGTGCCAGCAGTGATCGAAGGGGCGGCCCCTTTTCTGGGGCCAACGTCCTGACTTTC
.	.	TRBV12-3/TRBV12-4	TRBJ2-3	CASSLQGRWTDTQYF	TGTGCCAGCAGTTTACAAGGGAGGTGGACAGATACGCAGTATTTT
.	TRBD2	TRBV28	TRBJ2-5	CASISRTSVSETQYF	TGTGCCAGCATATCCAGGACTAGCGTGTCGGAGACCCAGTACTTC
.	.	TRBV6-5	TRBJ1-5	CASSYRGSNQPQHF	TGTGCCAGCAGTTACAGGGGAAGCAATCAGCCCCAGCATTTT
once	TRBD1	TRBV7-9	TRBJ1-1	CAKRQGSNTEAFF	TGTGCCAAAAGACAGGGCTCGAACACTGAAGCTTTCTTT
.	TRBD2	TRBV20-1	TRBJ2-3	CSARGLAGTRTQYF	TGCAGTGCTAGAGGACTAGCGGGAACAAGGACGCAGTATTTT
.	TRBD2	TRBV12-3/TRBV12-4	TRBJ2-2	CASSLQASGRGTGELFF	TGTGCCAGCAGTTTACAAGCTAGCGGGAGGGGGACCGGGGAGCTGTTTTTT
.	.	TRBV7-9	TRBJ2-1	CASSFNKINNEQFF	TGTGCCAGCAGCTTTAATAAGATCAACAATGAGCAGTTCTTC
.	TRBD2	TRBV2	TRBJ2-3	CASRAGEGDTQYF	TGTGCCAGCAGAGCGGGAGAGGGGGATACGCAGTATTTT
.	.	TRBV27	TRBJ2-1	CASSLDAYNEQFF	TGTGCCAGCAGTTTAGACGCATACAATGAGCAGTTCTTC
.	TRBD2	TRBV30	TRBJ2-7	CAWRGLAGKVYEQYF	TGTGCCTGGAGAGGGCTAGCGGGGAAGGTTTACGAGCAGTACTTC
.	.	TRBV9	TRBJ1-6	CASSVGGDNSPLHF	TGTGCCAGCAGCGTAGGAGGTGATAATTCACCCCTCCACTTT
.	.	TRBV2	TRBJ1-1	CASSEWDGDSQGAFF	TGTGCCAGCAGCGAGTGGGACGGGGATAGTCAGGGAGCTTTCTTT
.	.	TRBV27	TRBJ2-7	CASSLTLDSEDYEQYF	TGTGCCAGCAGTTTAACATTGGACAGCGAAGACTACGAGCAGTACTTC
.	TRBD2	TRBV27	TRBJ2-5	CASSTPGLVAQTQYF	TGTGCCAGCAGCACACCGGGACTAGTAGCGCAGACCCAGTACTTC
.	.	TRBV5-4	TRBJ1-2	CASSPDGPIGGYTF	TGTGCCAGCAGTCCGGACGGACCGATTGGAGGCTACACCTTC
.	TRBD2	TRBV7-9	TRBJ2-3	CASSHSGSGQYF	TGTGCCAGCAGTCATAGCGGGAGTGGGCAGTATTTT
.	TRBD2	TRBV4-1	TRBJ2-7	CASSQERWAGGSYEQYF	TGCGCCAGCAGCCAAGAACGTTGGGCGGGAGGATCCTACGAGCAGTACTTC
.	.	TRBV19	TRBJ2-2	CASSIRRTAGELFF	TGTGCCAGTAGTATCCGACGAACGGCCGGGGAGCTGTTTTTT
.	TRBD1	TRBV19	TRBJ2-1	CASSIGTGFLNEQFF	TGTGCCAGTAGTATAGGGACAGGGTTCCTCAATGAGCAGTTCTTC
few	.	TRBV29-1	TRBJ2-1	CSVLREEQFF	TGCAGCGTCCTAAGGGAGGAGCAGTTCTTC
few	.	TRBV12-3/TRBV12-4	TRBJ2-5	CASSPPYQETQYF	TGTGCCAGCAGTCCCCCGTACCAAGAGACCCAGTACTTC
.	.	TRBV20-1	TRBJ2-1	CSAKQRSSYNEQFF	TGCAGTGCTAAACAGAGGAGCTCCTACAATGAGCAGTTCTTC
once	TRBD1	TRBV27	TRBJ1-1	CASSGQGYTEAFF	TGTGCCAGCAGTGGACAGGGGTACACTGAAGCTTTCTTT
once	TRBD1	TRBV27	TRBJ2-5	CASSPGQVGETQYF	TGTGCCAGCAGTCCAGGACAGGTAGGGGAGACCCAGTACTTC
.	.	TRBV12-3/TRBV12-4	TRBJ1-6	CASSLRQSGSPLHF	TGTGCCAGCAGTTTGAGGCAGTCCGGTTCACCCCTCCACTTT
.	.	TRBV19	TRBJ2-7	CASSPPTGRTSYEQYF	TGTGCCAGTAGTCCTCCGACCGGCAGAACCTCCTACGAGCAGTACTTC
few	.	TRBV7-9	TRBJ2-1	CASNVGGWNEQFF	TGTGCCAGCAATGTGGGGGGCTGGAATGAGCAGTTCTTC
.	TRBD2	TRBV27	TRBJ2-1	CASSFGGGRYEQFF	TGTGCCAGCAGTTTCGGGGGGGGGCGCTATGAGCAGTTCTTC
.	.	TRBV28	TRBJ1-2	CASSPGGEGYGYTF	TGTGCCAGCAGTCCCGGGGGGGAAGGTTATGGCTACACCTTC
.	TRBD2	TRBV4-1	TRBJ2-1	CASSLKSGTSGYNEQFF	TGCGCCAGCAGCCTCAAATCCGGGACTAGCGGTTACAATGAGCAGTTCTTC
.	TRBD1	TRBV30	TRBJ2-2	CAWSPPGTGTTGELFF	TGTGCCTGGAGTCCTCCCGGGACAGGGACTACCGGGGAGCTGTTTTTT
.	TRBD2	TRBV6-5	TRBJ2-2	CASTPGGGGELFF	TGTGCCAGCACTCCGGGGGGTGGCGGGGAGCTGTTTTTT
.	TRBD1	TRBV6-1	TRBJ1-2	CASSLTRGHGYTF	TGTGCCAGCAGTTTGACCAGGGGGCATGGCTACACCTTC
once	TRBD2	TRBV7-9	TRBJ2-7	CASSPQVGLAIRSSYEQYF	TGTGCCAGCAGCCCCCAGGTGGGACTAGCGATCCGAAGCTCCTACGAGCAGTACTTC
few	.	TRBV9	TRBJ1-1	CASSEGGDTEAFF	TGTGCCAGCAGCGAGGGGGGTGACACTGAAGCTTTCTTT
.	TRBD1	TRBV5-6	TRBJ1-2	CASSLAGGRAGYTF	TGTGCCAGCAGCTTGGCAGGGGGCCGGGCTGGCTACACCTTC
.	TRBD1	TRBV27	TRBJ2-1	CASTSRGTDNEQFF	TGTGCCAGCACTTCGCGTGGGACAGACAATGAGCAGTTCTTC
.	.	TRBV5-8	TRBJ2-5	CASSLEQLETQYF	TGTGCCAGCAGCTTGGAACAGCTAGAGACCCAGTACTTC
few	TRBD2	TRBV5-1	TRBJ2-3	CASSGLAGDTQYF	TGCGCCAGCAGCGGGCTAGCGGGAGATACGCAGTATTTT
.	.	TRBV4-1	TRBJ1-1	CASSRQGRDTEAFF	TGCGCCAGCAGCAGGCAGGGAAGGGACACTGAAGCTTTCTTT
.	TRBD2	TRBV27	TRBJ2-3	CASSPLQGTSGSSADTQYF	TGTGCCAGCAGTCCTCTCCAAGGGACTAGCGGGAGTTCGGCAGATACGCAGTATTTT
.	.	TRBV7-9	TRBJ1-1	CASSSPPAPEAFF	TGTGCCAGCAGCTCCCCCCCGGCCCCTGAAGCTTTCTTT
.	.	TRBV3-1	TRBJ2-7	CASSQGLAPSYEQYF	TGTGCCAGCAGCCAAGGGCTCGCCCCATCCTACGAGCAGTACTTC